This record concerns one T cell receptor beta chain sequence. The clone's antigen remains unknown. Base qualities were left out, and no much larger clone turns up one base away. The data were obtained in a study of T cell responses to AZD1222 COVID-19 vaccine (dated by TCRdb to 2020 to 2022). Some background on the complete study: A total of 233 trial participants underwent TCR sequencing, of whom roughly 210 had received two doses of AZD1222 and some 26 had received two doses of the MenACWY control vaccine. Trial participants were enrolled by age into subgroups of 18-55, 56-69 and 70-plus years, and around 150, 28 and 57 TCR-sequenced participants, respectively, were included in these subgroups.

Overall study outcomes, separate from this receptor: CD4 TCRs associated with the vaccine covered the entire spike protein, and the dominant responses were in regions 160-218 and 743-854. No day 14 peak-response samples were available, so repertoires were characterized only after the peak T cell response. Reportedly, close to half of the unique spike-specific TCRs recognized epitopes lying outside the regions that are mutated in the B.1.351 and B.1.1.7 variants. Participants were mostly white British, with more females than males. The authors suggested clonal diversity may have been underestimated. Conclusions about previously exposed vaccinees were limited because only six AZD1222 recipients were SARS-CoV-2 seropositive at baseline. In the small 56-69-year group, the increase in depth fell short of significance, most likely because of low power. After two AZD1222 doses, spike-specific TCR breadth and depth were significantly higher than at day 0 and than in MenACWY recipients.

The CDR3 regions of human TCRbeta chains were analyzed by immunosequencing. Under the source paper's analysis protocol: Repertoire TCRs were matched against a reference library of SARS-CoV-2-specific TCRs generated with the MIRA antigen-specificity platform. Breadth meant the fraction of unique TCRs that were SARS-CoV-2-associated, whereas depth meant the fraction of total T cells that were SARS-CoV-2-associated. Using the MIRA data, every spike-specific TCR was mapped to the spike region that the TCR reacted to and assigned to either a CD4 or a CD8 class. Log10-transformed breadth and depth values were compared by one-way ANOVA with Sidak's multiple comparisons tests. TCRdb stores this immuneACCESS table with in-frame sequences only. Part of the clones is absent; in the studies checked, under half of the shortfall reflects unresolved V genes, and no reason is known for the rest. V, J and clone size derive from that table, while D and trimming were established from the DNA sequence. The sample table holds about 140,000 clones, of which roughly 91% were seen once. Of the sample, approximately 6.5% falls within the top ten clones.

In light of the paper, this sample's time point label describes: about 28 days (+/-7) after the second vaccine dose. AZD1222 recipients whose second dose came at about 4 weeks and those whose second dose came at about 12 weeks were combined into one group, since spike-specific TCR depth and breadth did not differ between the two schedules. Vaccinee samples were obtained from the UK trials COV001 and COV002, which included a single-blind randomized controlled phase 2/3 trial of AZD1222 (ChAdOx1 nCoV-19) in healthy adults. For TCRbeta chain sequencing, PBMC samples were collected from trial participants at day 0 and at day 28 after the second dose. Via the germline V gene, CDR1 is MNHNS and CDR2 SASEGT. V is shortened by 0 bases, J by 2 bases, and the region joining them spans 11 bases. From the cysteine through the phenylalanine, the CDR3 covers 16 amino acids. Left in the record is the CDR3 DNA by itself, 48 bases read in frame from the first base.

The chain joins TRBV6-1 to TRBJ2-1, with no reliable assignment of the D segment. The origin of this receptor is an adult who received the AZD1222 COVID-19 vaccine. The sample here was peripheral blood, taken 28 days after the second AZD1222 dose. Here the CDR3 is given as CASSEARLRAYNEQFF. Read as DNA, the sequence is TGTGCCAGCAGTGAAGCGCGCTTACGAGCCTACAATGAGCAGTTCTTC.